One and the same sample provided the 27 T cell receptor beta chains below, sequenced in a study of T cell changes during pregnancy in multiple sclerosis. Generated by immunoSEQ multiplex PCR, the TCRdb table keeps only in-frame clones and is missing some. The repertoire holds 50,000 or so clones, with over 75% as singletons. The specimen comprised CD8+ T cells from peripheral blood mononuclear cells, sampled in the second trimester of pregnancy. These receptors were taken from a female donor with multiple sclerosis, enrolled in a pregnancy study.

This rearrangement joins TRBV21-1 to TRBJ1-4. TRBV21-1 is recorded as a pseudogene. The CDR3 contains 13 residues. The CDR3 region is CASFGGTNEKLFF. CDR3 DNA sequence: TGTGCCAGCTTCGGAGGAACTAATGAAAAACTGTTTTTT.

The rearrangement joins TRBV11-2 to TRBJ1-2, with a weak D call TRBD1 (5 bases). The CDR3 contains 13 residues. In germline, CDR1 is SGHAT, CDR2 FQNNGV. V lost 5 bases to trimming and J lost 1 base, with 8 bases between them. CDR3 nucleotides: TGTGCCAGCAGCACCGACAGTAACTATGGCTACACCTTC. Protein product: CASSTDSNYGYTF.

The chain uses TRBV7-9 and TRBJ2-2; 13 bases align to TRBD2. Germline-derived CDR1 and CDR2 are SEHNR and FQNEAQ (reference sequence). J gave up 7 bases and V 4 bases, and 9 bases lay outside the gene matches. The CDR3 is made up of 17 amino acids. The CDR3 is CASSYPGLAGRIGELFF. CDR3 DNA sequence: TGTGCCAGCAGCTACCCGGGACTAGCGGGACGGATCGGGGAGCTGTTTTTT.

V and J are TRBV18 and TRBJ2-7; maybe TRBD2 (6 bases). Germline V gene sequence: CDR1 KGHSH, CDR2 LQKENI. V shed 6 bases and J shed 9 bases, with 15 bases lying between them. The CDR3 loop spans 12 amino acids. Here the CDR3 DNA reads TGTGCCAGCTCGCCGGGGGAAGACGTGCAGTACTTC. Its translation is CASSPGEDVQYF.

V gene TRBV7-3 combines with J gene TRBJ2-5, with 10 bases aligning to TRBD2. This CDR3 is built from 15 residues. Germline V lookup: CDR1 SGHTA, CDR2 FQGTGA. Trimming at V came to 5 bases and at J to 4 bases, leaving 7 bases not matched to a gene. The CDR3 sequence is CASSISGGARETQYF. CDR3 bases: TGTGCCAGCAGCATAAGCGGGGGGGCCAGAGAGACCCAGTACTTC.

The chain carries TRBV30 and TRBJ2-7; 8 bases are shared with TRBD1. The CDR3 is 14 residues long. J gave up 7 bases and V 1 base, and 9 bases lay outside the gene matches. Germline V gene data show CDR1 as GTSNPN and CDR2 as SVGIG (reference sequence). The CDR3 DNA follows: TGTGCCTGGAGTGGGACAGGGTTAATGAGTGAGCAGTACTTC. The encoded protein is CAWSGTGLMSEQYF.

This clone has just one count. V gene TRBV5-6 combines with J gene TRBJ1-6; D might be TRBD1 (6 bases). Deletions cut 5 bases from V and 9 bases from J, with 12 bases between. The CDR3 consists of 13 residues. The germline V gene encodes CDR1 SGHDT and CDR2 YYEEEE. CDR3 region: CASRTGSGSPLHF. DNA of the CDR3: TGTGCCAGCAGAACAGGGTCGGGTTCACCCCTCCACTTT. The full variable domain, rest sourced from reference TRBV5-6 and TRBJ1-6, is DAGVTQSPTHLIKTRGQQVTLRCSPKSGHDTVSWYQQALGQGPQFIFQYYEEEERQRGNFPDRFSGHQFPNYSSELNVNALLLGDSALYLCASRTGSGSPLHFGNGTRLTVT.

This rearrangement joins TRBV4-1 to TRBJ2-7, with D possibly being TRBD1 (5 bases). The V end was cut by 6 bases, the J end by 2 bases, with 14 bases between. Looked up from germline, CDR1 is MGHRA and CDR2 is YSYEKL. CDR3 length equals 14 residues. The CDR3 sequence: CASSVGQGTYEQYF. CDR3 nucleotide sequence: TGCGCCAGCAGTGTAGGGCAGGGAACCTACGAGCAGTACTTC.

The chain is built from TRBV9 and TRBJ2-5; TRBD1 matches at 11 bases. This CDR3 has 16 amino acids. V was pared by 4 bases and J by 4 bases, with 9 bases of the junction left unmatched. Germline CDR1 SGDLS, CDR2 YYNGEE. The CDR3 nucleotides are TGTGCCAGCAGCCCACCGGGACAGGGGGTCGGAGAGACCCAGTACTTC. Its translation is CASSPPGQGVGETQYF.

This chain links TRBV2 with TRBJ2-7, with 11 nucleotides matching TRBD2. The germline CDR1 and CDR2 sequences are SNHLY and FYNNEI. CDR3 length: 17 amino acids. V trimming: 5 bases; J trimming: 0 bases; junction bases outside the gene matches: 9. The CDR3 coding sequence is TGTGCCAGCAGTCAGACGGGACTAGCGGTCACCTCCTACGAGCAGTACTTC. Its translation: CASSQTGLAVTSYEQYF.

The rearrangement uses TRBV5-1 and TRBJ1-4; TRBD1 is a possible D gene (6 bases). This CDR3 is 19 amino acids long. From germline, CDR1 is SGHRS and CDR2 YFSETQ. Trimming pared 4 bases from V and 5 bases from J, leaving 27 bases between. The DNA for the CDR3 is TGCGCCAGCAGCCCCAGCGGACAGAAGCCTCACAAGAAGAATGAAAAACTGTTTTTT. Its protein product is CASSPSGQKPHKKNEKLFF.

The chain employs TRBV4-2 and TRBJ2-7; 9 nucleotides line up with TRBD1. Losses at the gene ends were 4 bases for V and 7 bases for J; bases not matched to a gene: 11. The CDR3 totals 15 residues. The germline CDR1 and CDR2 sequences are LGHNA and YNFKEQ. Here the CDR3 DNA reads TGTGCCAGCAGCCTCGGACAGGGGAATTTGGGGGAGCAGTACTTC. As protein: CASSLGQGNLGEQYF.

The CDR3 bases are TGTGCCAGCAGCGAGGACAGGAGCTCCTACGAGCAGTACTTC. Its protein product is CASSEDRSSYEQYF. The chain is built from TRBV9 and TRBJ2-7; 7 nucleotides line up with TRBD1. The germline CDR1 and CDR2 sequences are SGDLS and YYNGEE. V shed 3 bases and J 0 bases; nucleotides not matched to a gene: 3. The CDR3 consists of 14 residues.

The chain recombines TRBV5-1 with TRBJ1-6; a weak D match, TRBD1 (5 bases). CDR1 and CDR2 (germline): SGHRS, YFSETQ. The ends were cut back, 7 bases at V and 6 bases at J, with 17 bases in the middle. The CDR3 is 15 amino acids. CDR3 sequence: CASCDPGQGNSPLHF. DNA for the CDR3: TGCGCCAGCTGCGATCCAGGGCAGGGTAATTCACCCCTCCACTTT.

This clone was observed once. The chain recombines TRBV11-2 with TRBJ2-1; 7 positions match TRBD2. The CDR3 totals 13 residues. V lost 2 bases to trimming and J lost 9 bases; unmatched junction nucleotides: 4. Germline CDR1 reads SGHAT; CDR2 reads FQNNGV. The chain's CDR3 is CASSLYGGTEQFF. CDR3 nucleotides: TGTGCCAGCAGCTTATACGGGGGGACTGAGCAGTTCTTC.

The rearrangement uses TRBV9 and TRBJ2-1; 9 bases match TRBD1. This CDR3 has 16 amino acids. Unmatched junction bases numbered 12, after V lost 4 bases and J lost 7 bases. CDR1 and CDR2 from the germline V gene are SGDLS and YYNGEE. The CDR3 loop reads CASSPRLTGGGNEQFF. CDR3 DNA: TGTGCCAGCAGCCCTAGATTGACAGGGGGAGGAAATGAGCAGTTCTTC.

The chain joins TRBV19 to TRBJ2-5; 8 bases are a match to TRBD1. Germline values: CDR1 LNHDA, CDR2 SQIVND (reference sequence). The junction had 1 base not matched to a gene; V was cut back by 4 bases and J by 3 bases. The CDR3 runs to 13 residues. As DNA, the CDR3 is TGTGCCAGTAGTACGGACAGGGAAGAGACCCAGTACTTC. Encoded protein: CASSTDREETQYF.

The gene calls are TRBV18 and TRBJ1-1, with TRBD1 matching 7 bases. The CDR3 covers 15 residues. CDR1 and CDR2 from the germline V gene are KGHSH and LQKENI. V dropped 1 base and J dropped 3; count of bases not matched to a gene: 5. CDR3 residues: CASSPLQGRHTEAFF. The CDR3 region has the DNA TGTGCCAGCTCACCACTACAGGGGAGGCACACTGAAGCTTTCTTT.

This sequence joins TRBV7-8 and TRBJ1-4, with 11 bases fitting TRBD1. The germline gives CDR1 SGHVS, CDR2 FQNEAQ. The CDR3 consists of 15 residues. With 3 bases clipped from V and 5 bases from J, the junction kept 2 bases outside the gene matches. In nucleotides, the CDR3 is TGTGCCAGCAGCTTGGGGACAGGGGGGAATGAAAAACTGTTTTTT. Amino acid sequence: CASSLGTGGNEKLFF. The full variable domain, completed using reference TRBV7-8 and TRBJ1-4, is GAGVSQSPRYKVAKRGQDVALRCDPISGHVSLFWYQQALGQGPEFLTYFQNEAQLDKSGLPSDRFFAERPEGSVSTLKIQRTQQEDSAVYLCASSLGTGGNEKLFFGSGTQLSVL.

V is TRBV11-2 and J is TRBJ1-6; D gene unclear. V was shortened by 3 bases and J by 0 bases, with 3 bases between the two germline ends. CDR3 length: 14 amino acids. CDR1 SGHAT and CDR2 FQNNGV come from the germline V gene. Written as DNA, the CDR3 is TGTGCCAGCAGCTTCGGCTCCTATAATTCACCCCTCCACTTT. Translating gives CASSFGSYNSPLHF.

This rearrangement joins TRBV4-1 to TRBJ2-7, with TRBD2 matching over 10 bases. This CDR3 has 15 amino acids. Germline V gene lookup returns CDR1 MGHRA and CDR2 YSYEKL. The trim removed 1 base at V and 3 bases at J, leaving 3 bases unmatched. CDR3 sequence reads: CASSQGTSGVYEQYF. The CDR3 DNA reads TGCGCCAGCAGCCAAGGGACTAGCGGAGTCTACGAGCAGTACTTC.

The chain uses TRBV10-3 and TRBJ1-2; 7 bases are shared with TRBD1. Germline V CDR1 and CDR2: ENHRY, SYGVKD. Trimming removed 7 bases from V and 2 bases from J; junction bases left unmatched: 4. The CDR3 covers 13 residues. Written as DNA, the CDR3 is TGTGCCATCACCGAGGGACAGAACTATGGCTACACCTTC. It yields the protein CAITEGQNYGYTF.

The count of this clone is one. V is TRBV6-5 and J is TRBJ1-1; D is ambiguous. The germline gives CDR1 MNHEY, CDR2 SVGAGI. Trimming removed 1 base at V and 3 bases at J, with 9 bases between. The CDR3 runs to 14 residues. CDR3 sequence reads: CASSYLPEDTEAFF. Written as DNA, the CDR3 is TGTGCCAGCAGTTACTTGCCAGAGGACACTGAAGCTTTCTTT.

This clone was detected a few times. The chain recombines TRBV7-6 with TRBJ1-5; D gene uncertain. CDR1 SGHVS and CDR2 FNYEAQ come from the germline V gene. CDR3 length: 13 residues. V was clipped by 4 bases and J by 5 bases, with 9 bases between them. The chain's CDR3 is CASSCRDYQPQHF. Here the CDR3 DNA reads TGTGCCAGCAGCTGTCGGGATTATCAGCCCCAGCATTTT.

This clone was seen only a few times. CDR3 sequence reads: CASSPEGHYEQYF. CDR3 DNA sequence: TGTGCCAGCAGCCCTGAGGGCCATTACGAGCAGTACTTC. This sequence joins TRBV13 and TRBJ2-7, with D maybe TRBD2 (5 bases). The germline V and J ends were trimmed by 5 bases and 4 bases, with 12 bases remaining between them. The CDR3 is 13 residues long. Looked up from germline, CDR1 is PRHDT and CDR2 is FYEKMQ (reference sequence).

The rearrangement links TRBV10-2 to TRBJ1-1; D not certain. Germline CDR1 reads WSHSY; CDR2 reads SAAADI. The CDR3 is made up of 11 amino acids. Trimming pared 3 bases from V and 7 bases from J, leaving 6 bases between. The CDR3 loop reads CASSDSVEAFF. For the CDR3, the DNA is TGCGCCAGCAGTGACTCTGTTGAAGCTTTCTTT.

V gene TRBV11-2 combines with J gene TRBJ1-2; D not resolved. The germline V and J ends were trimmed by 0 bases and 0 bases, with 14 bases remaining between them. Germline lookup yields CDR1 SGHAT and CDR2 FQNNGV. There are 17 residues in the CDR3. CDR3 protein: CASSLEPRVDANYGYTF. CDR3 in DNA: TGTGCCAGCAGCTTAGAACCACGGGTGGATGCTAACTATGGCTACACCTTC.